This record covers a single T cell receptor (beta chain). Its antigen remains undetermined. No base qualities exist here, and no much larger clone lies one base off it. The collaborating institutions used their own protocols to collect whole blood in K2EDTA tubes. For TCRbeta analysis, collaborators shipped samples in one of three forms: frozen whole blood, isolated PBMCs, or DNA extracted from either of those sample types. The data stem from a study of blood T cell repertoires in COVID-19 (dated by TCRdb to the early 2020s). As for the study more broadly: Samples from collaborators originated in the United States, Italy and Spain and spanned both the acute and convalescent phases of COVID-19. Nearly every sample came with metadata listing a de-identified subject ID, COVID-19 status, age in years and sex. Where available, HLA class I and class II types were taken from metadata supplied by the sample provider and were not determined by assay-based typing. Subjects who had been exposed to COVID-19, were actively infected with it, or had recovered from it provided the deeply sampled blood TCRbeta repertoires that made up the dataset. The material from the prospective study consisted of cDNA or gDNA derived from T cells, B-cell-depleted T cells, or PBMCs. The samples were drawn from two sources: the first 160 participants of the ongoing ImmuneRACE study, and 1,000 to 1,500 subjects contributed by 6 global collaborators. A freely available public database, intended as a resource for researchers studying the immune response to SARS-CoV-2, is where the repertoires were released.

Results the study describes overall, beyond this receptor: The amount of clinical and demographic metadata varied by source and participant and was provided uncurated.

TCRbeta CDR3 regions were amplified from genomic DNA by means of the immunoSEQ Assay, a bias-controlled multiplex PCR. Per the source publication's procedure: Within the assay, amplification of reference gene primers was used to estimate how many nucleated cells each sample contained. To quantify the absolute abundance of each unique TCRbeta CDR3 rearrangement, sequence reads were collapsed and filtered. For each sample, productive Simpson clonality was calculated as the square root of Simpson's diversity index over productive rearrangements. TCRdb provides this immuneACCESS table in a form limited to in-frame rearrangements. Some clones are lacking; in checked studies, under half of them reflect an unresolved V gene, and why the rest are absent is not known. For V, J and clone size, that table is used; D and trimming come from the DNA. For this sample the table gives 130,000 to 150,000 clones, of which about nine tenths were detected only once. The ten largest clones represent 10% of the sample.

Reading the germline V gene gives CDR1 MNHEY and CDR2 SVGAGI. Spanning cysteine to phenylalanine, the CDR3 consists of 13 amino acids. The sequence is cut down to CDR3 DNA, 39 bases in frame from base 1. The trim is 6 bases for V and 4 bases for J, with a gap of 9 bases between the germline ends. Input material: peripheral blood. This clonotype originated in a man over 45 with active or convalescent COVID-19. This chain joins TRBV6-5 to TRBJ2-2; no D gene call is confident. At the DNA level, the sequence is TGTGCCAGCAGCCCCCCCGGCACCGGGGAGCTGTTTTTT. Its translation reads: CASSPPGTGELFF.